The clone carrying this T cell receptor (beta chain) was recorded a few times. Its antigen remains unidentified. This entry comes from a study of identical twins. Germline loops: CDR1 SGHTA, CDR2 FQGNSA. The CDR3 is made up of 13 amino acids. Trimming removed 1 base at V and 15 bases at J, with 16 bases between. General study points: The more abundant beta clonotypes in cord blood had fewer insertions, and memory repertoires did not show this. Out-of-frame alpha sequences common to twins exhibited a surplus of low generation probability.

Template switching added a universal primer binding site, and final cDNA carried unique molecular identifiers. MiXCR was run by TCRdb on the 5' RACE reads, yielding one entry per CDR3 protein. The sample records approximately 470,000 distinct CDR3 sequences, approximately 15% being singletons. These data were likewise used in another study, on yellow fever vaccine responses in identical twins.

The specimen was CD4+ T cells sorted from blood. The origin of this receptor is a woman aged 18-30 years in good health. J is TRBJ2-1 and V is TRBV7-2; no definite D call. The CDR3 loop reads CASSLEGPEGLFF. In nucleotides, the CDR3 is TGTGCCAGCAGCTTAGAGGGCCCCGAAGGTCTGTTCTTC.